A selection of T cell receptor beta chains follows, all from one sample in a study of blood T cell repertoires in COVID-19. Repertoires were generated with immunoSEQ multiplex PCR, while TCRdb's copy carries only in-frame clones and drops some. In the table there are approximately 130,000 clones, almost 85% of which are singletons. Sequenced input: peripheral blood. The receptors originated from a human donor in a cohort sampled during active COVID-19. The CDR3 runs from the conserved cysteine through the conserved F or W. D genes are given only for firm matches. Size values are once, few and many counts, or a class for expanded clones, and some rows have none.

d_call,j_call,clone_size,v_call,cdr3_nt,cdr3_aa
.,TRBJ2-3,.,TRBV5-1,TGCGCCAGCAGCTTGGGCAGGAGCACAGATACGCAGTATTTT,CASSLGRSTDTQYF
.,TRBJ2-1,.,TRBV6-6,TGTGCCAGCAGTCCCGGGGGGCGCGGTGAGCAGTTCTTC,CASSPGGRGEQFF
.,TRBJ1-5,.,TRBV21-1,TGTGCCAGCAGCACGATACTCGGACACGCGGGGGGTAATCAGCCCCAGCATTTT,CASSTILGHAGGNQPQHF
.,TRBJ1-3,.,TRBV30,TGTGCCTGGATTGCCCGGGGTGACACCATATATTTT,CAWIARGDTIYF
TRBD2,TRBJ2-7,.,TRBV7-2,TGTGCCAGCAGCTTAGCCCCAGCGGGGTTTTCTCAGCGCTCCTACGAGCAGTACTTC,CASSLAPAGFSQRSYEQYF
.,TRBJ1-6,.,TRBV7-2,TGTGCCAGCAGCGTCGTCCTGTATTCACCCCTCCACTTT,CASSVVLYSPLHF
.,TRBJ2-7,few,TRBV7-9,TGTGCCAGCAGCTTAGTGGCAGGAGGCTACGAGCAGTACTTC,CASSLVAGGYEQYF
.,TRBJ2-7,.,TRBV12-1,TGTGCCAGCAGCTTTGCGACACCTATCGGATCCTACGAGCAGTACTTC,CASSFATPIGSYEQYF
.,TRBJ2-3,.,TRBV5-1,TGCGCCAGCAGCTCGGACGGACACACAGATACGCAGTATTTT,CASSSDGHTDTQYF
.,TRBJ1-5,few,TRBV6-2/TRBV6-3,TGTGCCAGCAGCCCGGGGAGGCAGGGAAGCAATCAGCCCCAGCATTTT,CASSPGRQGSNQPQHF
TRBD1,TRBJ2-5,.,TRBV6-2/TRBV6-3,TGTGCCAGCAGTTGGCGGACAGGGGGAGAGACCCAGTACTTC,CASSWRTGGETQYF
.,TRBJ1-1,.,TRBV5-4,TGTGCCAGCAACTCGGGGGGAAGGACTGAAGCTTTCTTT,CASNSGGRTEAFF
TRBD1,TRBJ1-1,.,TRBV27,TGTGCCAGTTTGAGACAGGGAAACACTGAAGCTTTCTTT,CASLRQGNTEAFF
.,TRBJ2-7,.,TRBV27,TGTGCCAGCAGTCCGGGGTTGGCCTACGAGCAGTACTTC,CASSPGLAYEQYF
.,TRBJ2-1,.,TRBV3-1/TRBV3-2,TGTGCCAGCAGCCAAGGCGCGGGTTACAATGAGCAGTTCTTC,CASSQGAGYNEQFF